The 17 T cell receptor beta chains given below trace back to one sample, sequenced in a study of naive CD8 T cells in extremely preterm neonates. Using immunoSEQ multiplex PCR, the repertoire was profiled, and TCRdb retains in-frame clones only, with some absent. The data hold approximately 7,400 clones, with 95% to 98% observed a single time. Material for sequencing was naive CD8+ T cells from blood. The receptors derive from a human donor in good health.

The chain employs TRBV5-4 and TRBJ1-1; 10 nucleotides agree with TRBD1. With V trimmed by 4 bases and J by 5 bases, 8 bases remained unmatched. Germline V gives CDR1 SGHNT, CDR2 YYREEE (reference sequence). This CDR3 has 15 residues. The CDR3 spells CASSHPDRGLTEAFF. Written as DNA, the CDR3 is TGTGCCAGCAGCCACCCCGACAGGGGGCTGACTGAAGCTTTCTTT. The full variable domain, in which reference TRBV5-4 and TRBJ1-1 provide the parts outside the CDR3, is ETGVTQSPTHLIKTRGQQVTLRCSSQSGHNTVSWYQQALGQGPQFIFQYYREEENGRGNFPPRFSGLQFPNYSSELNVNALELDDSALYLCASSHPDRGLTEAFFGQGTRLTVV.

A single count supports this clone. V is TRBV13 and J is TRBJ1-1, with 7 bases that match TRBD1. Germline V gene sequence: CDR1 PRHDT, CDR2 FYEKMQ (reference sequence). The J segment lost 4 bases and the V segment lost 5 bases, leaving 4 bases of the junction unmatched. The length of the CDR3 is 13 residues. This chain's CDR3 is CASSQDRVTEAFF. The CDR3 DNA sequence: TGTGCCAGCAGCCAAGACAGGGTCACTGAAGCTTTCTTT.

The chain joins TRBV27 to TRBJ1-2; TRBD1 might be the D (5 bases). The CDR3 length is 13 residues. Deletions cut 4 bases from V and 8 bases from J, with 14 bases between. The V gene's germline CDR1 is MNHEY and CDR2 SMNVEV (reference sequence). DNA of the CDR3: TGTGCCAGCAGTTCTCGGGGGAATTACGGCTACACCTTC. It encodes CASSSRGNYGYTF.

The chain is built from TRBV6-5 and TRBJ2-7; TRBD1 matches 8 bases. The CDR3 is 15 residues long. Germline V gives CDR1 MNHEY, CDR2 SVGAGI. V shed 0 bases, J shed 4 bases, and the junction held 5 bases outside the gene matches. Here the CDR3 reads CASSYSARGQYEQYF. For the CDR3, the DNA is TGTGCCAGCAGTTACTCAGCCAGGGGGCAATACGAGCAGTACTTC.

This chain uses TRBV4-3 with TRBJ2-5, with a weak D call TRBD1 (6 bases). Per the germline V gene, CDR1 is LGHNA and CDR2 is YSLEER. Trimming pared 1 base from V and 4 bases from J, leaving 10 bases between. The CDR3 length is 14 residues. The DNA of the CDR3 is TGCGCCAGCAGCCAAGCTAGGGGGAGAGAGACCCAGTACTTC. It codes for CASSQARGRETQYF.

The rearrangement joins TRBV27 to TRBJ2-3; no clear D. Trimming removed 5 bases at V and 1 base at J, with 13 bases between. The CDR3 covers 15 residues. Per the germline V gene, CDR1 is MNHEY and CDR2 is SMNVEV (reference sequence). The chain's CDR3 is CASSTWSVGTDTQYF. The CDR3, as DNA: TGTGCCAGCAGTACATGGAGTGTTGGCACAGATACGCAGTATTTT.

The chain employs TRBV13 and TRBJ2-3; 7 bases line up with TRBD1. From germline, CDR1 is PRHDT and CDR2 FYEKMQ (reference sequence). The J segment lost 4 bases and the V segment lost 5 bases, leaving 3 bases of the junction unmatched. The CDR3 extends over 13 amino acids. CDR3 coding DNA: TGTGCCAGCAGCGACAGGGTTGCAGATACGCAGTATTTT. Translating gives CASSDRVADTQYF.

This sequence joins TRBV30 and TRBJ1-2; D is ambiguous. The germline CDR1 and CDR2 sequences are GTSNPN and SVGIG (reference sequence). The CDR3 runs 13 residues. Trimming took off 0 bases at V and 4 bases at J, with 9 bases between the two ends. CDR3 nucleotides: TGTGCCTGGAGTGTCGGGAATCTCTATGGCTACACCTTC. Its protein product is CAWSVGNLYGYTF.

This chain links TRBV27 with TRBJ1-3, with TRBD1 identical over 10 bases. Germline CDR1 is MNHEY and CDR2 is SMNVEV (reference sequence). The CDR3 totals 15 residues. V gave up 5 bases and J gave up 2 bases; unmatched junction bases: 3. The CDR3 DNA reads TGTGCCAGCAGTCCCGACAGGGGGCCTGGAAACACCATATATTTT. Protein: CASSPDRGPGNTIYF.

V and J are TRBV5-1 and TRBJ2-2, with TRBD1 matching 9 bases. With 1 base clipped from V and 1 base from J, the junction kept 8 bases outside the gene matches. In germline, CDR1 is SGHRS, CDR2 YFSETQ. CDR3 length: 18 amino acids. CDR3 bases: TGCGCCAGCAGCTTGAGGACAGGGGATCCCCAGAACACCGGGGAGCTGTTTTTT. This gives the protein CASSLRTGDPQNTGELFF.

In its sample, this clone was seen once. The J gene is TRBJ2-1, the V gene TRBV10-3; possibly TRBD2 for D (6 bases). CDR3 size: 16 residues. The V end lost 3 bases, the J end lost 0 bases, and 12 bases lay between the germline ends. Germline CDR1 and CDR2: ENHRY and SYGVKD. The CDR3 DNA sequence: TGTGCCATCAGTGACACTAGCCAGCCCTCCTACAATGAGCAGTTCTTC. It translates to CAISDTSQPSYNEQFF.

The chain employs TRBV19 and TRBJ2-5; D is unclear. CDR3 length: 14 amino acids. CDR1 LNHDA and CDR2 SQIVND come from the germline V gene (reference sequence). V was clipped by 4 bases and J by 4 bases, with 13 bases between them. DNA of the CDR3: TGTGCCAGTAGTACCAGTGGTGCCGCAGAGACCCAGTACTTC. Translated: CASSTSGAAETQYF.

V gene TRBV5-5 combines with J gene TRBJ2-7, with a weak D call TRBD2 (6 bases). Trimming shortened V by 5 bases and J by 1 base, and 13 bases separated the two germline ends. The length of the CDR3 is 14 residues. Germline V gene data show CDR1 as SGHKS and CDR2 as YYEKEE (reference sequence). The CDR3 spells CASSYRRGSYEQYF. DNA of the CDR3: TGTGCCAGCAGTTATAGGCGGGGATCCTACGAGCAGTACTTC.

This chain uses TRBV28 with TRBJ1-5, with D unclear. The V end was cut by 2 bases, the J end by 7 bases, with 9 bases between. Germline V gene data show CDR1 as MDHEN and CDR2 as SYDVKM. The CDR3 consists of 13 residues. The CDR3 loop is CASSLVSMQPQHF. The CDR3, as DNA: TGTGCCAGCAGTTTAGTCAGTATGCAGCCCCAGCATTTT.

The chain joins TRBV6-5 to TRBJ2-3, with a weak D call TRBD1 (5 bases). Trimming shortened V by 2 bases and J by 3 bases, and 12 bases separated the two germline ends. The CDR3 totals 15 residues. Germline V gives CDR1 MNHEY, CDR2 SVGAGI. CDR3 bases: TGTGCCAGCAGTTACATGGGCAGGGCTACAGATACGCAGTATTTT. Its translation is CASSYMGRATDTQYF.

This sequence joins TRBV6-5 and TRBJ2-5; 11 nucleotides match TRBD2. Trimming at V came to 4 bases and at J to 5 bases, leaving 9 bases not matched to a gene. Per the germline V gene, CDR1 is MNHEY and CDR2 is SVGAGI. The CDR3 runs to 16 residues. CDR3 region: CASSFSGRAQYETQYF. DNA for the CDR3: TGTGCCAGCAGTTTTAGCGGGAGGGCCCAATATGAGACCCAGTACTTC.

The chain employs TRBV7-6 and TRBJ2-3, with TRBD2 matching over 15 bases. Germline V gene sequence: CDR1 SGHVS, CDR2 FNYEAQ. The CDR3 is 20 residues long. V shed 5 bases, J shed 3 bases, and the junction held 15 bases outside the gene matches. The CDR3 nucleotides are TGTGCCAGCAGCACTCGGACTAGCGGGAGGGCCGCGGGGAGGACAGATACGCAGTATTTT. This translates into CASSTRTSGRAAGRTDTQYF.